This T cell receptor (beta chain) is drawn from a study of Ad26.COV2.S vaccination and SARS-CoV-2 variants. Per germline, CDR1 MNHNS and CDR2 SASEGT. Trimming cost V 3 bases and J 5 bases, with 4 bases left between them. This CDR3 has 11 amino acids. The repertoire was sequenced with immunoSEQ multiplex PCR; TCRdb's copy has only in-frame clones and lacks some. This sample has about 400,000 clones, with approximately 90% found just once. Treatment reported: over 15 received Ad26.COV2.S at low or high dose, single or two shots; about five received placebo; per-sample allocation not given. Samples analyzed were those drawn on day 63 after the first vaccine or placebo injection.

The sequence derives from a person aged 18-65 years who received the Ad26.COV2.S COVID-19 vaccine or a placebo. The rearrangement joins TRBV6-1 to TRBJ1-2, with D unclear. Sequenced here: peripheral blood, sampled in a trial of Ad26.COV2.S vaccine versus placebo. The CDR3 region has the DNA TGTGCCAGCAGTGAGTGGTATGGCTACACCTTC. Translation: CASSEWYGYTF.